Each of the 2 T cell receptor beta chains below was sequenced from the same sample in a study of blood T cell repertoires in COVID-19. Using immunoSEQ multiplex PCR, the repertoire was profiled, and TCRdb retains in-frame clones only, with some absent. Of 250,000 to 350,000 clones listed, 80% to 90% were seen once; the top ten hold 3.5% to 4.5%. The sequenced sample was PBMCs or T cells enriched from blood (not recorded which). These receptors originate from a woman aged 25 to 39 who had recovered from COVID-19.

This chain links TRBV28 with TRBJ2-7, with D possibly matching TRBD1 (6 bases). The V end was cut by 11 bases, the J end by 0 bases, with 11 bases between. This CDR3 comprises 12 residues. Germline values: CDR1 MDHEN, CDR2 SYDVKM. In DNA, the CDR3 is TGTGCCGTAACAGGGAACTCCTACGAGCAGTACTTC. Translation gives CAVTGNSYEQYF.

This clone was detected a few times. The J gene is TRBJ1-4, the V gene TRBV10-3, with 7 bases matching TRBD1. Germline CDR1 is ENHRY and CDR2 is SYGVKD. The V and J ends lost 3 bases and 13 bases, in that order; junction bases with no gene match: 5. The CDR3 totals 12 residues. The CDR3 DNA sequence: TGTGCCATCAGTGACGACAGGGATGGACTGTTTTTT. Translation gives CAISDDRDGLFF.